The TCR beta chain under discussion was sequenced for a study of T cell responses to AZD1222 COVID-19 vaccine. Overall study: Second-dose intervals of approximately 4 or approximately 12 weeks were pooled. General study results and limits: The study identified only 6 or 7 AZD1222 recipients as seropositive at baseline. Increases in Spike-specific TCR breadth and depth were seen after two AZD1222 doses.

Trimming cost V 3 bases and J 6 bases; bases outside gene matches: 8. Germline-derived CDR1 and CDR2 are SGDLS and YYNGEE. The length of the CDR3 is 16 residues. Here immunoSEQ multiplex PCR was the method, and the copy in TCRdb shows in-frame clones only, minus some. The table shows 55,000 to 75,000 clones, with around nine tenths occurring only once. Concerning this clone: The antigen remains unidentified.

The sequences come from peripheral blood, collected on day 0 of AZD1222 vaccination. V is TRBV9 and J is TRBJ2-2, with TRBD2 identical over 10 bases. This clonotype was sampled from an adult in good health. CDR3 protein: CASSEAPGLAAGELFF. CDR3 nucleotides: TGTGCCAGCAGCGAGGCCCCTGGACTAGCGGCCGGGGAGCTGTTTTTT.